The rows below give T cell receptor beta chains drawn from one sample of a study of regulatory T cells in long-lasting Graves disease. In TCRdb, the multiplex PCR reads were re-called with MiXCR into one record per CDR3 protein. The repertoire holds 390,000 or so distinct CDR3 sequences, with approximately 23% as singletons. Sample: peripheral blood mononuclear cells (PBMCs), taken when the disease was refractory, from a patient treated with antithyroid drugs. These receptors all come from a woman aged 40-49 years with Graves disease. CDR3s include the opening cysteine and the closing phenylalanine or tryptophan. The order of the fields is V gene, J gene, CDR3 protein.

V gene: TRBV27; J gene: TRBJ1-3; CDR3 protein: CASSLSSLAGNTIYF
V gene: TRBV28; J gene: TRBJ2-7; CDR3 protein: CASTFSGRQGAYEQYF
V gene: TRBV18; J gene: TRBJ1-4; CDR3 protein: CASSARQGPSEKLFF
V gene: TRBV2; J gene: TRBJ1-1; CDR3 protein: CASSGSTGLNTEAFF
V gene: TRBV24-1; J gene: TRBJ1-5; CDR3 protein: CATRKDRINSNQPQHF
V gene: TRBV11-2; J gene: TRBJ2-7; CDR3 protein: CASSPPGHRWDEQYF
V gene: TRBV20-1; J gene: TRBJ2-2; CDR3 protein: CSARGVRPGGELFF
V gene: TRBV15; J gene: TRBJ2-7; CDR3 protein: CATSRDLTGTGEQYF
V gene: TRBV29-1; J gene: TRBJ1-1; CDR3 protein: CSALESRGTEALF
V gene: TRBV28; J gene: TRBJ1-2; CDR3 protein: CASSEGVWYGYTF
V gene: TRBV6-5; J gene: TRBJ1-5; CDR3 protein: CASSYRSNGNQPQHF
V gene: TRBV6-9; J gene: TRBJ1-3; CDR3 protein: CASSYGTPLSGNTIYF
V gene: TRBV7-3; J gene: TRBJ1-1; CDR3 protein: CASSPSPQQNTEAFF
V gene: TRBV10-3; J gene: TRBJ1-1; CDR3 protein: CAISQGSNTEAFF
V gene: TRBV2; J gene: TRBJ2-2; CDR3 protein: CASSEPPNGEGELFF
V gene: TRBV7-8; J gene: TRBJ2-7; CDR3 protein: CASSWPGLANHYEQYF
V gene: TRBV28; J gene: TRBJ1-4; CDR3 protein: CASSLQGVNREKLFF
V gene: TRBV3-1; J gene: TRBJ1-2; CDR3 protein: CASSQDRDHYGYTF
V gene: TRBV6-1; J gene: TRBJ1-6; CDR3 protein: CASSVGNYSPLHF
V gene: TRBV2; J gene: TRBJ2-5; CDR3 protein: CAFQGQEETQYF
V gene: TRBV19; J gene: TRBJ2-6; CDR3 protein: CASSIGTLETTGANVLTF
V gene: TRBV9; J gene: TRBJ2-7; CDR3 protein: CASSVEDSPTYEQYF
V gene: TRBV18; J gene: TRBJ1-2; CDR3 protein: CASSPSGTVAYGTF
V gene: TRBV7-3; J gene: TRBJ1-5; CDR3 protein: CASSLSVNINQPQHF
V gene: TRBV12-3/TRBV12-4; J gene: TRBJ1-1; CDR3 protein: CASSLTRTAMNTEAFF
V gene: TRBV10-3; J gene: TRBJ2-7; CDR3 protein: CAISAAVDAQYF
V gene: TRBV19; J gene: TRBJ1-1; CDR3 protein: CASSIDRRNTEAFF
V gene: TRBV28; J gene: TRBJ2-3; CDR3 protein: CASSNLGEASIGTDTQYF
V gene: TRBV12-3/TRBV12-4; J gene: TRBJ1-6; CDR3 protein: CASSAGPPGHNSPLHF
V gene: TRBV7-2; J gene: TRBJ1-5; CDR3 protein: CASSQRSGSQPQHF
V gene: TRBV12-3/TRBV12-4; J gene: TRBJ2-1; CDR3 protein: CASSPFLAREQFF
V gene: TRBV15; J gene: TRBJ1-1; CDR3 protein: CATSRDSGKGTEAFF
V gene: TRBV15; J gene: TRBJ1-1; CDR3 protein: CATSRENPHDRADTEAFF
V gene: TRBV7-3; J gene: TRBJ2-7; CDR3 protein: CASSFDRGREQYF
V gene: TRBV27; J gene: TRBJ2-5; CDR3 protein: CASSVAGKEETQYF
V gene: TRBV7-3; J gene: TRBJ2-7; CDR3 protein: CASSFSGGDYEQYF
V gene: TRBV2; J gene: TRBJ2-5; CDR3 protein: CASSVWTGGGETQYF
V gene: TRBV29-1; J gene: TRBJ1-1; CDR3 protein: CSVDRGSEAFF
V gene: TRBV7-9; J gene: TRBJ1-2; CDR3 protein: CASTPDGDLVGYTF
V gene: TRBV7-9; J gene: TRBJ1-4; CDR3 protein: CASSLVSGREKLFF
V gene: TRBV10-3; J gene: TRBJ2-2; CDR3 protein: CASDRGQNTGELFF
V gene: TRBV3-1; J gene: TRBJ1-2; CDR3 protein: CASSQGGGYGYTF